What follows are 8 T cell receptor beta chains derived from one specimen sequenced in a study of regulatory T cells in long-lasting Graves disease. The authors built TCR beta libraries using iRepertoire HTBI primers and Arm-PCR of CDR3 regions. TCRdb reprocessed the multiplex PCR reads with MiXCR, giving one entry per CDR3 protein. The sample has about 470,000 distinct CDR3 sequences, roughly 20% seen once. The time point was: persistent/refractory GD, antithyroid drugs over 5 years with positive TRAb. Isolated PBMC RNA provided the starting material for the TCR library. The sample in question was peripheral blood mononuclear cells (PBMCs), obtained when the disease was refractory, from a patient treated with antithyroid drugs. Source of these receptors: a female donor with Graves disease.

The genes are TRBV4-1 and TRBJ2-7, with D possibly TRBD2 on 6 matching bases. The CDR3 spans 14 residues. Germline values: CDR1 MGHRA, CDR2 YSYEKL. Trimming removed 1 base from V and 4 bases from J, with 11 bases in between. The CDR3 bases are TGCGCCAGCAGCCAAGTAGGAGGGATGTACGAGCAGTACTTC. This gives the protein CASSQVGGMYEQYF.

The chain links TRBV5-6 to TRBJ1-5; D possibly corresponds to TRBD1 (5 bases). This CDR3 region has 14 residues. Germline V gene data show CDR1 as SGHDT and CDR2 as YYEEEE. Trimming pared 1 base from V and 1 base from J, leaving 6 bases between. CDR3 region: CASSLRTSNQPQHF. The CDR3 DNA reads TGTGCCAGCAGCTTGCGGACAAGCAATCAGCCCCAGCATTTT.

This clonotype was picked up many times. This chain joins TRBV28 and TRBJ2-2, with D possibly being TRBD1 (5 bases). There are 17 residues in the CDR3. V gave up 7 bases and J gave up 1 base, with 19 bases separating them. Per germline, CDR1 MDHEN and CDR2 SYDVKM. Here the CDR3 reads CASITLFAGKNTGELFF. DNA for the CDR3: TGTGCCAGCATTACCTTATTTGCAGGGAAGAACACCGGGGAGCTGTTTTTT. Full variable domain (missing parts from reference TRBV28 and TRBJ2-2): DVKVTQSSRYLVKRTGEKVFLECVQDMDHENMFWYRQDPGLGLRLIYFSYDVKMKEKGDIPEGYSVSREKKERFSLILESASTNQTSMYLCASITLFAGKNTGELFFGEGSRLTVL.

Notes on this clonotype: The junction does not match germline at one end; this may be a read error. The chain links TRBV28 to TRBJ1-2; no firm D call. The CDR3 loop spans 16 amino acids. The germline V gene has CDR1 MDHEN and CDR2 SYDVKM. This chain's CDR3 is CASSQVIEVTNYGYTF. The CDR3 nucleotides read TGCGCCAGCAGCCAAGTTATCGAGGTTACCAACTATGGCTACACCTTC.

In regard to this clonotype: Germline is not matched at one junction end, which may reflect a read error. This chain links TRBV20-1 with TRBJ2-4, with D hard to call. The V gene's germline CDR1 is DFQATT and CDR2 SNEGSKA (reference sequence). The CDR3 extends over 12 amino acids. CDR3 protein: CSARDGKNILYF. The CDR3 DNA reads TGCAGTGCTAGGGACGGAAAAAACATTCTGTACTTC.

This clonotype was detected ten times or more. The chain is built from TRBV28 and TRBJ2-7; 10 positions match TRBD1. Germline V gives CDR1 MDHEN, CDR2 SYDVKM. J gave up 0 bases and V 5 bases, and 7 bases lay outside the gene matches. The CDR3 covers 16 residues. The CDR3, as DNA: TGTGCCAGCAGTGGAAGGGGACAGGGGAACTCCTACGAGCAGTACTTC. Encoded protein: CASSGRGQGNSYEQYF.

Of note for this clonotype: One base away lies a much larger clone, so this may be a sequencing read error. This chain connects TRBV28 to TRBJ2-7; D remains unclear. With 3 bases removed from V and 0 bases from J, the gap between germline ends came to 9 bases. In germline, CDR1 is MDHEN, CDR2 SYDVKM. The CDR3 length is 14 residues. The DNA for the CDR3 is TGTGCCAGCAGTTTCTCTCCACACTCCTACGAGCAGTACTTC. Translation: CASSFSPHSYEQYF.

This clonotype has a handful of counts. The chain employs TRBV6-1 and TRBJ1-1; D is perhaps TRBD1 (5 bases). Trimming took off 6 bases at V and 2 bases at J, with 13 bases between the two ends. CDR1 and CDR2 (germline): MNHNS, SASEGT. The CDR3 has 14 amino acids. The CDR3: CASRIGTENTEAFF. In DNA, the CDR3 is TGTGCCAGCAGGATAGGGACGGAAAACACTGAAGCTTTCTTT.